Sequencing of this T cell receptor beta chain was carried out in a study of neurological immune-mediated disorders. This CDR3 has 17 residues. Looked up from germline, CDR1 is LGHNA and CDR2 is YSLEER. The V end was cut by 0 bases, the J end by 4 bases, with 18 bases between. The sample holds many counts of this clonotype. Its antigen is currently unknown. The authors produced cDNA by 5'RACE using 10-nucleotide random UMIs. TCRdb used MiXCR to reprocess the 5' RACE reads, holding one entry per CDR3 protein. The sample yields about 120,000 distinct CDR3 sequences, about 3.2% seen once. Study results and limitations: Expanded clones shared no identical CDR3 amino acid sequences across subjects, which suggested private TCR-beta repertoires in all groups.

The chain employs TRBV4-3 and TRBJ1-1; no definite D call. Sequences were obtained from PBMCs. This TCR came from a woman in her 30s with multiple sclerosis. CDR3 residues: CASSQDFPDIAPTEAFF. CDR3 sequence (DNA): TGCGCCAGCAGCCAAGATTTCCCAGACATTGCCCCCACTGAAGCTTTCTTT.